This TCR beta chain emerged from a study of OX40 agonist ivuxolimab in advanced cancers. Study context: The patients got ivuxolimab, which is an agonistic anti-OX40 (CD134) antibody.

Study-wide results and limits: Clonal expansion among partial responders at 0.1-3.0 mg/kg ranked near the lowest. At 0.1 to 3.0 mg/kg and by week 6, CD4+ and CD8+ T cells in the blood had expanded clonally.

To note about this clone: The antigen remains unidentified.

Germline CDR1 reads LNHDA; CDR2 reads SQIVND (reference sequence). The CDR3 consists of 14 residues. After removal of 4 bases from V and 5 bases from J, the junction contained 4 bases not matched to a gene. Sequencing was performed with immunoSEQ multiplex PCR; in TCRdb, only in-frame clones are kept and a portion is missing. The table lists around 50,000 clones, approximately 94% of them singletons, with approximately 12% in the top ten. This material consisted of CD4+ or CD8+ T cells sorted from blood, taken in a trial of the OX40 agonist ivuxolimab. The chain has TRBV19 and TRBJ2-1, with 8 nucleotides matching TRBD2. This clonotype was sampled from an adult with an advanced solid tumor such as melanoma, head and neck, liver or kidney cancer. In DNA form, the CDR3 reads TGTGCCAGTAGTACCGTAGCGGGAAACAATGAGCAGTTCTTC. Encoded protein: CASSTVAGNNEQFF.